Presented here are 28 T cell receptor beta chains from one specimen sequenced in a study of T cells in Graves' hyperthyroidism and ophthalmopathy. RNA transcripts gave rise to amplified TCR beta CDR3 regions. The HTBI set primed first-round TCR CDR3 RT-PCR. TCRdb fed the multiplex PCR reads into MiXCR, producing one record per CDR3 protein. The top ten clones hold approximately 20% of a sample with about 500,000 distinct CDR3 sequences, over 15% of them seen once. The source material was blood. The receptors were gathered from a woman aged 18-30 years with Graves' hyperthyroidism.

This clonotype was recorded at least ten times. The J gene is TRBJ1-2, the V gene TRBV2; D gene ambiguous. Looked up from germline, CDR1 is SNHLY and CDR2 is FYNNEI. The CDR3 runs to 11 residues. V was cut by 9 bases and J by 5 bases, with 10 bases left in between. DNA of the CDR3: TGTGCCAGTGGGGAGGGATATGGCTACACCTTC. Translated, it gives CASGEGYGYTF. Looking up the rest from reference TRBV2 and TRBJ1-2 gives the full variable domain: EPEVTQTPSHQVTQMGQEVILRCVPISNHLYFYWYRQILGQKVEFLVSFYNNEISEKSEIFDDQFSVERPDGSNFTLKIRSTKLEDSAMYFCASGEGYGYTFGSGTRLTVV.

The CDR3 nucleotides are TGCAGTGCTAGAGGGCTAACTAGCGGGAGGGGCAGGCAGTTCTTC. Translating it yields CSARGLTSGRGRQFF. The genes are TRBV20-1 and TRBJ2-1; 13 bases agree with TRBD2. J was trimmed by 12 bases and V by 1 base; bases with no gene match: 9. Germline V gene lookup returns CDR1 DFQATT and CDR2 SNEGSKA (reference sequence). The CDR3 spans 15 residues.

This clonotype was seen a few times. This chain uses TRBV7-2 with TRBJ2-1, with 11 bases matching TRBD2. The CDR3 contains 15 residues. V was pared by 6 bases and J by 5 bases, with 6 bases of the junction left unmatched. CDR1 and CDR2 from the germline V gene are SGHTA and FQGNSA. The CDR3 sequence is CASSARLAGHNEQFF. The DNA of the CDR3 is TGTGCCAGCAGTGCCCGACTAGCGGGGCACAATGAGCAGTTCTTC.

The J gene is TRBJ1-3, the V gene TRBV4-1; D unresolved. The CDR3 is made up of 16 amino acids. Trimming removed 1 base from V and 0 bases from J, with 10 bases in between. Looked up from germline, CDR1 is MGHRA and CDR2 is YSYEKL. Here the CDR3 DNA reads TGCGCCAGCAGCCAAGGCGTTTCCACCTCTGGAAACACCATATATTTT. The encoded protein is CASSQGVSTSGNTIYF.

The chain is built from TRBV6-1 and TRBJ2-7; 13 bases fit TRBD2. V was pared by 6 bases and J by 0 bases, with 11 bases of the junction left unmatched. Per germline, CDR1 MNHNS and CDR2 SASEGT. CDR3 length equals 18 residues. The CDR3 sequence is CASSPGTSGALHSYEQYF. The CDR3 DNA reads TGTGCCAGCAGCCCTGGGACTAGCGGGGCCCTTCACTCCTACGAGCAGTACTTC.

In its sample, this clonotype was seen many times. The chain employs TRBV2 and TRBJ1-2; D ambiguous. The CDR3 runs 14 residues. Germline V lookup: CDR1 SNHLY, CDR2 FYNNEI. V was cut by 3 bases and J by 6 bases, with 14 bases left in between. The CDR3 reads CASSEGRPSNGYTF. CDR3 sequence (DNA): TGTGCCAGCAGTGAGGGCAGGCCGAGTAATGGCTACACCTTC.

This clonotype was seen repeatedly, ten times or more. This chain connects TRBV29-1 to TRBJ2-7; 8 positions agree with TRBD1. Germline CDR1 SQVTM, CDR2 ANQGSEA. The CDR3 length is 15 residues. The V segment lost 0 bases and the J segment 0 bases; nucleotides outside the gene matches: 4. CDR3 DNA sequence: TGCAGCGTTGAAGATGGACAGGGAAGCTCCTACGAGCAGTACTTC. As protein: CSVEDGQGSSYEQYF.

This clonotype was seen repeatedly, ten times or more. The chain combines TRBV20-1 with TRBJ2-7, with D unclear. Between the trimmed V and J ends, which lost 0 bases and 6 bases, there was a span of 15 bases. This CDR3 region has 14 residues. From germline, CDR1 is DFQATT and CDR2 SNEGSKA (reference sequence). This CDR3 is CSARDLIAGSEQYF. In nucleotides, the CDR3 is TGCAGTGCTAGAGATCTGATAGCCGGTAGCGAGCAGTACTTC.

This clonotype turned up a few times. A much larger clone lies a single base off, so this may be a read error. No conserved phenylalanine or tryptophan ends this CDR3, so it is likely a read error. The chain's CDR3 is CASSDSLNTEAFS. The CDR3 bases are TGTGCCAGCAGTGACAGTTTGAACACTGAAGCTTTCTCT. This rearrangement joins TRBV2 to TRBJ1-1; no firm D call. The V and J ends lost 3 bases and 0 bases respectively, with 5 bases between them. The CDR3 covers 13 residues. Germline values: CDR1 SNHLY, CDR2 FYNNEI.

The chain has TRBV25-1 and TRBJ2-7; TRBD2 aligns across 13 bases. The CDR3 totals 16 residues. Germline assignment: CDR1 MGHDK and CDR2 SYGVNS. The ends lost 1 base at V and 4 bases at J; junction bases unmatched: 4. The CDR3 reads CASSEFVTSGGYEQYF. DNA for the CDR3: TGTGCCAGCAGTGAATTCGTGACTAGCGGGGGGTACGAGCAGTACTTC.

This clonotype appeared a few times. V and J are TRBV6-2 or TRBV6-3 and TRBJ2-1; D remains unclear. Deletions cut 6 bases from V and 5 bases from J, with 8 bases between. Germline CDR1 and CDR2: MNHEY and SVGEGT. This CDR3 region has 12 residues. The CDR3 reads CASSIGHNEQFF. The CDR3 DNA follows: TGTGCCAGCAGCATCGGTCACAATGAGCAGTTCTTC.

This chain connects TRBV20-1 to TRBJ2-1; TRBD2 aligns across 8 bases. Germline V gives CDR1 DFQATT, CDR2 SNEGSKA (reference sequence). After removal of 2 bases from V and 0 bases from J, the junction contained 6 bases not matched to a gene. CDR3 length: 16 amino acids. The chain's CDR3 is CSARRVAGGSYNEQFF. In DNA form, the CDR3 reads TGCAGTGCTAGACGAGTCGCGGGGGGCTCCTACAATGAGCAGTTCTTC.

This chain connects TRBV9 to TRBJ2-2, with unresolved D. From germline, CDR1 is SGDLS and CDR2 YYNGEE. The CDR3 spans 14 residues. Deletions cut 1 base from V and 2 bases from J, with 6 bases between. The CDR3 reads CASSVTPNTGELFF. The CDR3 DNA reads TGTGCCAGCAGCGTAACGCCTAACACCGGGGAGCTGTTTTTT. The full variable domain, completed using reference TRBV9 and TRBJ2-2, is DSGVTQTPKHLITATGQRVTLRCSPRSGDLSVYWYQQSLDQGLQFLIQYYNGEERAKGNILERFSAQQFPDLHSELNLSSLELGDSALYFCASSVTPNTGELFFGEGSRLTVL.

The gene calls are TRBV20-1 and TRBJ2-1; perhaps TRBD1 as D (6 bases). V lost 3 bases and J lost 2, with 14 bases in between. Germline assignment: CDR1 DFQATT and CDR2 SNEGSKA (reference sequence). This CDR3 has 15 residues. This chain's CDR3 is CSASSPGTTYNEQFF. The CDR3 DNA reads TGCAGTGCTAGTTCCCCCGGGACAACCTACAATGAGCAGTTCTTC.

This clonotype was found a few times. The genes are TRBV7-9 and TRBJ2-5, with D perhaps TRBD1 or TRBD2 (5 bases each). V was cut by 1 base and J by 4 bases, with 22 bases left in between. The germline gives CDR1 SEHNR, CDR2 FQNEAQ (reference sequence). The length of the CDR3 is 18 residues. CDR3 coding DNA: TGTGCCAGCAGCTTAGACCAGGGTGGAAATTGGGACCGAGAGACCCAGTACTTC. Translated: CASSLDQGGNWDRETQYF. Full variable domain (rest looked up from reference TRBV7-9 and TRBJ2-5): DTGVSQNPRHKITKRGQNVTFRCDPISEHNRLYWYRQTLGQGPEFLTYFQNEAQLEKSRLLSDRFSAERPKGSFSTLEIQRTEQGDSAMYLCASSLDQGGNWDRETQYFGPGTRLLVL.

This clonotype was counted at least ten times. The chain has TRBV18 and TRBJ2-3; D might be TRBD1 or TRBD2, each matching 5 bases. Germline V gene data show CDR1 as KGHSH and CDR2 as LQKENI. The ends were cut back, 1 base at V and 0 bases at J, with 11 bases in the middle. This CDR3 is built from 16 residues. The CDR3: CASSPLGTPSTDTQYF. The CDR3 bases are TGTGCCAGCTCACCACTGGGGACGCCGAGCACAGATACGCAGTATTTT. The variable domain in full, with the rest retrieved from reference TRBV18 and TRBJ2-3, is NAGVMQNPRHLVRRRGQEARLRCSPMKGHSHVYWYRQLPEEGLKFMVYLQKENIIDESGMPKERFSAEFPKEGPSILRIQQVVRGDSAAYFCASSPLGTPSTDTQYFGPGTRLTVL.

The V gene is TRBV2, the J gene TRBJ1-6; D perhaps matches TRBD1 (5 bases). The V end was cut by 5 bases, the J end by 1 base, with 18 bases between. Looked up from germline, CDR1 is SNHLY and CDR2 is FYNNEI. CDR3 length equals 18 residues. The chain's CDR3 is CASSPGMPRRSYNSPLHF. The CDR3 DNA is TGTGCCAGCAGTCCAGGGATGCCCAGGCGGTCCTATAATTCACCCCTCCACTTT.

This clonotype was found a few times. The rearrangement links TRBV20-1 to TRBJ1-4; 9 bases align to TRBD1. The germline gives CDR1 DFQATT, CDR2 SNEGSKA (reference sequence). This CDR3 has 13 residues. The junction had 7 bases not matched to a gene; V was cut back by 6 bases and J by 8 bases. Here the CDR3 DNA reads TGCAGTGCGTCCGGGACAGGGAGCGAAAAACTGTTTTTT. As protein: CSASGTGSEKLFF.

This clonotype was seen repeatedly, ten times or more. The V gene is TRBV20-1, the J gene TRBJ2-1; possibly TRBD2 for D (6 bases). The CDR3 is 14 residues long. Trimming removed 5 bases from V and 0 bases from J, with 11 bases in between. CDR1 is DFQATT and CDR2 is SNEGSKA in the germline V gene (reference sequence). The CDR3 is CSAFRRDSYNEQFF. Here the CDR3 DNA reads TGCAGTGCTTTCAGGAGGGACTCCTACAATGAGCAGTTCTTC.

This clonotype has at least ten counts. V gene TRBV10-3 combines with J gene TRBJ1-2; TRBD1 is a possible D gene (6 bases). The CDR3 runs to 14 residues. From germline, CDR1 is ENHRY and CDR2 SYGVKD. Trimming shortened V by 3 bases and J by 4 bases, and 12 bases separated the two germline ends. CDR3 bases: TGTGCCATCAGTGACCAAATAGGGGGCTATGGCTACACCTTC. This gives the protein CAISDQIGGYGYTF.

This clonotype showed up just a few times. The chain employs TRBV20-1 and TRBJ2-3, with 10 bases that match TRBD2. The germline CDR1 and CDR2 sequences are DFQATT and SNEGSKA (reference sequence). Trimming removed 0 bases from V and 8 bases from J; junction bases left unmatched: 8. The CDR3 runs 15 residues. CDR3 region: CSARDLASGGGTQYF. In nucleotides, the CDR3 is TGCAGTGCTAGAGATCTGGCTAGCGGGGGTGGTACGCAGTATTTT.

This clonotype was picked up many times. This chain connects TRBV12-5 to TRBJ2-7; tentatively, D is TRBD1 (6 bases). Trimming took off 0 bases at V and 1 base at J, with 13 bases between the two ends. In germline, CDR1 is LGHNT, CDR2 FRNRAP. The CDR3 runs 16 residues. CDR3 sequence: CASGLVRGGQSYEQYF. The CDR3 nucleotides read TGTGCTAGTGGTTTGGTACGTGGGGGCCAATCCTACGAGCAGTACTTC.

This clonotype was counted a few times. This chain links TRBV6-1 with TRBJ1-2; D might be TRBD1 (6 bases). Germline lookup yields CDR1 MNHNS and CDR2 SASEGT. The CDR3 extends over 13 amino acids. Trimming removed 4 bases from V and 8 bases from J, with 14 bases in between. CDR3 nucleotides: TGTGCCAGCAGTGTACAGGGTTGGGAAGGCTACACCTTC. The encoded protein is CASSVQGWEGYTF.

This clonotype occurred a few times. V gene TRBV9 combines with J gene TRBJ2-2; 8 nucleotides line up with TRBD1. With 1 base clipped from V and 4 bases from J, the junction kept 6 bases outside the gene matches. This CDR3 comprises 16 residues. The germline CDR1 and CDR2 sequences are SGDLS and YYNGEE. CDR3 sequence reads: CASSVLDRGATGELFF. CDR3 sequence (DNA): TGTGCCAGCAGCGTATTAGACAGGGGCGCCACCGGGGAGCTGTTTTTT.

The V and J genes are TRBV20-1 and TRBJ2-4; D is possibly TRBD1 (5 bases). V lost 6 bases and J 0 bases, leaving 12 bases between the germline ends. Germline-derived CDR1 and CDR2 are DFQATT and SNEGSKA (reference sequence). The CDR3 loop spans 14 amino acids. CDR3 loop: CSARSGLAKNIQYF. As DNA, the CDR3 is TGCAGTGCACGGTCAGGGCTAGCCAAAAACATTCAGTACTTC.

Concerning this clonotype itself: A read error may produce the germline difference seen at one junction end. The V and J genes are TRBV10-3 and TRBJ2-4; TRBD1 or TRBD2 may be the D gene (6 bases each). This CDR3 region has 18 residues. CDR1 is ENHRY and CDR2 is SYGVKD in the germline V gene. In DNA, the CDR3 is TGTGCCATCGTCGATGAGAATCAGGGGATGTTGGGGAGGAGTGGTTCCAACTTC. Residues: CAIVDENQGMLGRSGSNF.

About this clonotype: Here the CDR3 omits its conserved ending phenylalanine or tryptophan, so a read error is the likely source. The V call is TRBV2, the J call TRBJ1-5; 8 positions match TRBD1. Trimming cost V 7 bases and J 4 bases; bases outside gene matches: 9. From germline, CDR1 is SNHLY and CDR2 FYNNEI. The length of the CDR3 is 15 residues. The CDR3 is CASTRTDRGNQPQHL. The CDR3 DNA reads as TGTGCCAGCACCCGAACCGACAGGGGTAATCAGCCCCAGCATCTT.

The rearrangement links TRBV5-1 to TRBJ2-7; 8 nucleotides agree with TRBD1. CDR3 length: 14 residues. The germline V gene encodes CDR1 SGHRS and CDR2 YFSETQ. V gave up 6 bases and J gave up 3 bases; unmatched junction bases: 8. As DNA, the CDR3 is TGCGCCAGCAACCCGGACAGGGTCCTCTACGAGCAGTACTTC. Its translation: CASNPDRVLYEQYF. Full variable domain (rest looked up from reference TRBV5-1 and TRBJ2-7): KAGVTQTPRYLIKTRGQQVTLSCSPISGHRSVSWYQQTPGQGLQFLFEYFSETQRNKGNFPGRFSGRQFSNSRSEMNVSTLELGDSALYLCASNPDRVLYEQYFGPGTRLTVT.